The source of this T cell receptor (beta chain) is a study of blood T cell repertoires in COVID-19. As for the study in general: COVID-19 samples from acute and convalescent phases originated in the United States, Italy and Spain. In each case, the material was cDNA or gDNA derived from T cells, B-cell-depleted T cells, or PBMCs.

In the original workflow: From reference gene primer amplification, estimates of nucleated cell counts were derived. The repertoire was sequenced with immunoSEQ multiplex PCR; TCRdb's copy has only in-frame clones and lacks some. V and J calls and clone size come straight from that table; D and trimming were deduced from the DNA. This sample has about 150,000 clones, with 65% to 90% found just once. This CDR3 has 14 residues. Unmatched junction bases numbered 2, after V lost 5 bases and J lost 4 bases. The germline gives CDR1 SGHRS, CDR2 YFSETQ. This clone was picked up one time. This sequence was found in a woman aged 45 to 65 with acute or convalescent COVID-19. V gene TRBV5-1 combines with J gene TRBJ2-2, with TRBD2 matching over 10 bases. The sequenced sample consisted of peripheral blood. In DNA, the CDR3 is TGCGCCAGCAGAGGACTAGCGGCCACCGGGGAGCTGTTTTTT. Amino acid sequence: CASRGLAATGELFF.